This T cell receptor (beta chain) was recovered during a study of post-analysis software for immune sequencing data (dated by TCRdb to the mid-2010s). Background for the entire study: Relapsing-remitting, secondary progressive and progressive-relapsing multiple sclerosis were recorded as disease courses, and subtype annotation was lacking for some patients. The patient repertoires were compared against around 11 previously published healthy control repertoires obtained from donors aged about 6 to 26 years. A subset of samples was prepared in parallel using single-end sample barcoding, then pooled and co-amplified after Illumina adapter ligation. The full study reports these points: Direct clustering with F measure revealed strong co-clustering of samples prepared in the same batch, which led to a batch-effect correction. The control group was slightly older than the multiple sclerosis patient group. Significantly lower normalized Chao1 diversity was found in multiple sclerosis patients than in controls, suggesting substantial peripheral T-cell clonal expansion.

This clonotype was observed a few times. The antigen this receptor binds is unknown. No base qualities exist here, and no much larger clone lies one base off it. Libraries were prepared through PCR. The run used an Illumina HiSeq 2500. To reduce PCR and sequencing biases, unique molecular identifiers were built into the TCR beta cDNA libraries. Per 1 to 10 million input T cells, 500,000 or so cDNA molecules were obtained, such that each molecule approximated one T cell. The same protocol used for the earlier healthy control dataset was applied to prepare and sequence the patient libraries. Within a given batch, samples were prepared together, multiplexed and sequenced on the same HiSeq lane. The authors' analysis ran thus. Raw barcoded reads were processed with MIGEC, and single-read molecular identifier groups were discarded before consensus assembly and CDR3 extraction. Clonotype tables were post-analysed with VDJtools, and diversity was normalized by down-sampling all datasets to the smallest sample size. To correct batch-related cross-sample contamination, repertoire overlap clustering matched CDR3 amino acid sequences but not nucleotide sequences. The public reads were reanalyzed by TCRdb: fastp trimming at Q25, MiXCR alignment, in-frame beta chains only. Every entry covers one CDR3 protein and lists the most common genes and DNA from its rows. These V and J calls originate from TCRdb's pipeline instead of the authors' own analysis. In this sample the table shows hundreds of thousands of distinct CDR3 sequences, about 27% of which occur a single time. The top ten clonotypes cover about 0.5% of the sample.

TCR beta repertoires were profiled from peripheral blood of more than ten young patients with multiple sclerosis to demonstrate the VDJtools post-analysis software. The multiple sclerosis patients were children and adolescents between about 6 and 16 years of age. The source material was blood. The clonotype was recovered from a girl between 5 and 17 years old with multiple sclerosis.

The DNA is as follows: TGCAGCGGGCTGGCGGGGGCTTCCTACAATGAGCAGTTCTTC. Its product reads: CSGLAGASYNEQFF. The chain is assembled from TRBV29-1 and TRBJ2-1, with a weak D call of TRBD2 (7 bases match). From its cysteine to its phenylalanine, the CDR3 spans 14 amino acids. Of all the DNA, just the CDR3 is kept, 42 bases in frame from base 1. Per the germline V gene, SQVTM is the CDR1 and ANQGSEA is the CDR2. Between the V and J ends, shortened by 7 bases and 1 base respectively, the junction contains 14 bases.